One TCR beta chain is described in this entry. No antigen is known for it. All participants with HIV were treated in the United States. The source of the sample is a study of long-term antiretroviral therapy in people with HIV. Version v3.0 of the immunoSEQ assay ran at survey level. Sequenced by immunoSEQ multiplex PCR; TCRdb stores in-frame clones only, minus some. The top ten hold around 4.8% of the sample, which has around 26,000 clones, 70% to 90% seen once. This CDR3 comprises 18 residues. V was clipped by 4 bases and J by 5 bases; unmatched bases: 14. Germline CDR1 SGDLS, CDR2 YYNGEE. Whole-study results and caveats: In HIV, the repertoires covered a tighter span of CDR3 lengths than in controls. Across all time points, the repertoire was dominated by clones that expanded before ART. Diversity measured after ART increased yet remained under transplant donor controls.

The receptor's source is a middle-aged man with HIV. The starting material was unsorted PBMCs, obtained just over 2.6 years after starting antiretroviral therapy. The chain couples TRBV9 to TRBJ2-2, with 10 nucleotides matching TRBD2. In nucleotides, the CDR3 is TGTGCCAGCAGCTTTCTCGGGACTAGCGATTTCGGGACCGGGGAGCTGTTTTTT. Amino acids: CASSFLGTSDFGTGELFF.